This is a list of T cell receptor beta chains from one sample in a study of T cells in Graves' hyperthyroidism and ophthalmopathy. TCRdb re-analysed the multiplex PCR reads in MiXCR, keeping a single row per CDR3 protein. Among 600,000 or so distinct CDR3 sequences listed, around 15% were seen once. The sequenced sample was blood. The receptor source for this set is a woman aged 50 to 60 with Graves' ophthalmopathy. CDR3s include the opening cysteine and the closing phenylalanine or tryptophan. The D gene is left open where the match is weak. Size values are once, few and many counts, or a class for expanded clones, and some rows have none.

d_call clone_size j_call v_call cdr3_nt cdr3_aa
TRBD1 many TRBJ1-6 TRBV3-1 TGTGCCAGCAGCCAACGGACAGGGTTGAGTTCACCCCTCCACTTT CASSQRTGLSSPLHF
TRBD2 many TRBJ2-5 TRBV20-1 TGCAGTGCCCCGGGACTAGCGGGAGTACAAGAGACCCAGTACTTC CSAPGLAGVQETQYF
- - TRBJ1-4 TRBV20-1 TGCAGTGCTAGTGGGGGGGTCTCTAATGAAAAACTGTTTTTT CSASGGVSNEKLFF
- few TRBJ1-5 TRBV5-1 TGCGCCAGCAGCCCTTCAGGGGTCAATCAGCCCCAGCATTTT CASSPSGVNQPQHF
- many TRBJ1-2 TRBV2 TGTGCCAGTACCGCACTGGACAGTAGCTACACCTTC CASTALDSSYTF
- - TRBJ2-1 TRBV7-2 TGTGCCAGCAGCTTAGGAGCCGCGGCAGGACTATACAATGAGCAGTTCTTC CASSLGAAAGLYNEQFF
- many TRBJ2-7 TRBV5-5 TGTGCCAGCAGCCCCCCCTGGCGTCTCTCCGAGCAGTACTTC CASSPPWRLSEQYF
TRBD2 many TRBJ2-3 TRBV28 TGTGCCAGTTGGTTTTCACTAGCGGGAGGGGGAGATACGCAGTATTTT CASWFSLAGGGDTQYF
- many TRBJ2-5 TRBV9 TGTGCCAGCAGCGTAGGGGCGGAAGGGGGGAAGACCCAGTACTTC CASSVGAEGGKTQYF
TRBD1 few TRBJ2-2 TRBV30 TGTGCCTGGAGTACTGGACAGGGTATCACCGAGGAGCTGTTTTTT CAWSTGQGITEELFF
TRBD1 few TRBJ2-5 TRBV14 TGTGCCAGCAGCCACGCGCGGACAGGGAATGTGGTCCAAGAGACCCAGTACTTC CASSHARTGNVVQETQYF
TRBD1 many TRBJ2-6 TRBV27 TGTGCCAGCAGTAAAAGGGGACAGGGCACTGGGGCCAACGTCCTGACTTTC CASSKRGQGTGANVLTF
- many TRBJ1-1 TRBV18 TGTGCCAGCTCACCACTCAATAGGGAATACACTGAAGCTTTCTTT CASSPLNREYTEAFF
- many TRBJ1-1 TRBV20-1 TGCAGTGCGCAGGGTATAAGCCCTGAAGCTTTCTTT CSAQGISPEAFF
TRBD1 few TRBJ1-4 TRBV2 TGTGCCAGCAAGAAGTCCCATCCTGGACAGGGGGCTGAAAAACTGTTTTTT CASKKSHPGQGAEKLFF
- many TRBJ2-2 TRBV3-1 TGTGCCAGCACCTTAGGACAGATAAACACCGGGGAGCTGTTTTTT CASTLGQINTGELFF
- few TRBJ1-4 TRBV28 TGTGCCAGCACGTCGGGGGGTAATGAAAAACTGTTTTTT CASTSGGNEKLFF
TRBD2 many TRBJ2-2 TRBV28 TGTGCCAGCAGCCTCCTTCGGGGGGGGCGTATGACCGGGGAGCTGTTTTTT CASSLLRGGRMTGELFF